The next 10 T cell receptor beta chains were all read from a single sample in a study of blood T cell repertoires in COVID-19. The method was immunoSEQ multiplex PCR; TCRdb's version includes in-frame clones alone and lacks a portion of them. This sample has around 170,000 clones, with roughly 80% found just once. Sequencing used peripheral blood. These receptors originate from a man younger than 35 with active or convalescent COVID-19.

The chain recombines TRBV11-1 with TRBJ2-7, with a tentative D call TRBD2 (6 bases). From germline, CDR1 is SGHAT and CDR2 FQDESV (reference sequence). This CDR3 region has 14 residues. Trimming removed 5 bases at V and 2 bases at J, with 13 bases between. CDR3 coding DNA: TGTGCCAGCAGCCCCTCTAGCGATGCCTACGAGCAGTACTTC. This sequence encodes CASSPSSDAYEQYF.

The chain recombines TRBV7-6 with TRBJ1-4; 10 bases are shared with TRBD1. CDR1 SGHVS and CDR2 FNYEAQ come from the germline V gene. Losses at the gene ends were 2 bases for V and 5 bases for J; bases not matched to a gene: 17. The CDR3 extends over 20 amino acids. The CDR3 region has the DNA TGTGCCAGCAGCTTAATGGGACAGGGGTGGGGAAGGGGCAAAAATGAAAAACTGTTTTTT. It yields the protein CASSLMGQGWGRGKNEKLFF.

This chain joins TRBV6-6 and TRBJ2-7, with TRBD2 identical over 12 bases. Germline CDR1 and CDR2: MNHNY and SVGAGI (reference sequence). The CDR3 length is 15 residues. Losses at the gene ends were 5 bases for V and 3 bases for J; bases not matched to a gene: 5. CDR3 sequence (DNA): TGTGCCAGCAGTCGACTAGCGGGAGATCGCTACGAGCAGTACTTC. Translation: CASSRLAGDRYEQYF.

The chain has TRBV28 and TRBJ1-5; no reliable D call. The V gene's germline CDR1 is MDHEN and CDR2 SYDVKM. The CDR3 is 13 residues long. The V end was cut by 6 bases, the J end by 0 bases, with 6 bases between. For the CDR3, the DNA is TGTGCCAGCAGCTATTATAGCAATCAGCCCCAGCATTTT. Its protein product is CASSYYSNQPQHF.

The chain links TRBV6-6 to TRBJ1-2; D may be TRBD1 (6 bases). CDR1 MNHNY and CDR2 SVGAGI come from the germline V gene (reference sequence). The length of the CDR3 is 12 residues. V lost 2 bases to trimming and J lost 8 bases, with 9 bases between them. CDR3 region: CASSYLQGGYTF. CDR3 nucleotide sequence: TGTGCCAGCAGTTACCTACAGGGAGGCTACACCTTC.

The chain employs TRBV6-4 and TRBJ2-1, with TRBD2 identical over 10 bases. This CDR3 has 14 residues. V shed 5 bases, J shed 5 bases, and the junction held 3 bases outside the gene matches. The germline gives CDR1 MRHNA, CDR2 SNTAGT. CDR3 region: CASSLAGENNEQFF. CDR3 DNA sequence: TGTGCCAGCAGTCTAGCGGGAGAAAACAATGAGCAGTTCTTC.

This clone came up once. The rearrangement uses TRBV6-5 and TRBJ1-6; no clear D. V shed 7 bases and J shed 10 bases, with 17 bases lying between them. There are 14 residues in the CDR3. Germline V gene sequence: CDR1 MNHEY, CDR2 SVGAGI. CDR3 sequence (DNA): TGTGCCAGCATAGGGAGTCTCCGAGGCTCACCCCTCCACTTT. Protein product: CASIGSLRGSPLHF.

The chain has TRBV30 and TRBJ2-7, with D tentatively TRBD1 (6 bases). The CDR3 runs to 13 residues. Trimming pared 2 bases from V and 4 bases from J, leaving 12 bases between. CDR1 and CDR2 (germline): GTSNPN, SVGIG (reference sequence). CDR3 nucleotide sequence: TGTGCCTGGAGTATTAACAGGGCTTACGAGCAGTACTTC. This translates into CAWSINRAYEQYF.

The V call is TRBV4-2, the J call TRBJ2-7; TRBD2 might be the D (6 bases). V was cut by 0 bases and J by 5 bases, with 17 bases left in between. The germline V gene encodes CDR1 LGHNA and CDR2 YNFKEQ. The CDR3 sequence is 16 residues long. CDR3 sequence reads: CASSQDITAGKNEQYF. The CDR3 bases are TGTGCCAGCAGCCAAGATATTACGGCGGGGAAAAACGAGCAGTACTTC.

The J gene is TRBJ2-7, the V gene TRBV28, with a tentative D call TRBD1 (7 bases). The V end was cut by 10 bases, the J end by 0 bases, with 16 bases between. Germline values: CDR1 MDHEN, CDR2 SYDVKM. This CDR3 comprises 14 residues. CDR3 DNA: TGTGCCACGTTTCGGCAGGGGGGCTCCTACGAGCAGTACTTC. Residues: CATFRQGGSYEQYF.